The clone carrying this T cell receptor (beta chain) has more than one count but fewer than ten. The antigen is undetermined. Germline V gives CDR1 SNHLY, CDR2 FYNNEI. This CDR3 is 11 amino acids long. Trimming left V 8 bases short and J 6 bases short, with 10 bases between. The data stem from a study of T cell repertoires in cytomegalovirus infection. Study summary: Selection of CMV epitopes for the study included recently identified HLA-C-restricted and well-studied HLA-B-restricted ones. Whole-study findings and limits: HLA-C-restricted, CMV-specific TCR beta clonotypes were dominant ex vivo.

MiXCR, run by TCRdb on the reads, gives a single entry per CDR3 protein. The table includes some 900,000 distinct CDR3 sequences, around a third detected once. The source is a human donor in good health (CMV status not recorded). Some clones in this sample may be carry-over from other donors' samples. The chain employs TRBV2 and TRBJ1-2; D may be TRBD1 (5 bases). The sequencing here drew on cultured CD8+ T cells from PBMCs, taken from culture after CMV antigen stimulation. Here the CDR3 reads CASDSDDGYTF. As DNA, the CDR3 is TGTGCCAGCGACAGCGATGATGGCTACACCTTC.